The next 26 T cell receptor beta chains were all read from a single sample in a study of cytomegalovirus exposure and HLA in healthy donors. The PCR had 60 Vbeta and 13 Jbeta primers. The protocol was immunoSEQ multiplex PCR, while the TCRdb copy is restricted to in-frame clones and leaves out a portion. The table records roughly 170,000 clones, roughly three quarters of them present only once. Sequencing was performed on PBMCs. The receptors here all came from a woman between 50 and 59 years old in good health and CMV-seropositive.

About this clone: Within the sample, other DNA sequences also encode this same CDR3. The gene calls are TRBV30 and TRBJ1-5; TRBD1 aligns across 7 bases. The CDR3 sequence is 13 residues long. V gave up 0 bases and J gave up 4 bases; unmatched junction bases: 0. Germline-derived CDR1 and CDR2 are GTSNPN and SVGIG (reference sequence). The DNA for the CDR3 is TGTGCCTGGAGTGTACAGGGGAATCAGCCCCAGCATTTT. Translation gives CAWSVQGNQPQHF.

The chain uses TRBV6-1 and TRBJ2-6; maybe TRBD2 (5 bases). This CDR3 has 15 residues. Germline loops: CDR1 MNHNS, CDR2 SASEGT. Deletions cut 6 bases from V and 6 bases from J, with 15 bases between. The CDR3 reads CASSFGGFAANVLTF. The CDR3, as DNA: TGTGCCAGCAGCTTCGGAGGCTTCGCGGCCAACGTCCTGACTTTC.

This clone was recorded once. This sequence joins TRBV7-9 and TRBJ2-3; 9 positions agree with TRBD1. The CDR3 is 16 residues long. Germline V gene lookup returns CDR1 SEHNR and CDR2 FQNEAQ (reference sequence). V lost 4 bases and J lost 4; bases outside the gene matches: 9. The CDR3 sequence: CASSSNRGLGPDTQYF. In DNA form, the CDR3 reads TGTGCCAGCAGCTCGAACAGGGGGCTAGGACCAGATACGCAGTATTTT.

The chain is built from TRBV7-8 and TRBJ1-1, with D unclear. This CDR3 comprises 14 residues. The germline CDR1 and CDR2 sequences are SGHVS and FQNEAQ. V was clipped by 6 bases and J by 3 bases, with 14 bases between them. CDR3 sequence: CASSPGWDDTEAFF. In DNA, the CDR3 is TGTGCCAGCAGTCCGGGGTGGGATGACACTGAAGCTTTCTTT.

Comments on this clone: A read error may produce the germline difference seen at one junction end. The chain employs TRBV7-8 and TRBJ1-6; no reliable D call. The CDR3 covers 14 residues. Germline V gene lookup returns CDR1 SGHVS and CDR2 FQNEAQ. CDR3 DNA: TGTGCCAGCAGCTTAGCTTACAGTAATTCGCCCCTCCACTTT. Amino acid sequence: CASSLAYSNSPLHF.

The chain has TRBV4-1 and TRBJ2-5; D is unresolved. V lost 1 base, J lost 0 bases, and 9 bases lay in between. This CDR3 contains 15 residues. Germline CDR1 is MGHRA and CDR2 is YSYEKL. In nucleotides, the CDR3 is TGCGCCAGCAGCCAAGGGGCCTCTTACCAAGAGACCCAGTACTTC. It translates to CASSQGASYQETQYF.

This clone showed up just once. The gene calls are TRBV10-3 and TRBJ2-5; 11 positions match TRBD1. The CDR3 loop spans 15 amino acids. The ends lost 0 bases at V and 5 bases at J; junction bases unmatched: 2. From germline, CDR1 is ENHRY and CDR2 SYGVKD. CDR3 nucleotides: TGTGCCATCAGTGAGTCCGGGACAGGGGGGGAGACCCAGTACTTC. It codes for CAISESGTGGETQYF.

This clone was seen ten or more times. The chain has TRBV2 and TRBJ2-7; 8 bases map to TRBD2. Germline CDR1 and CDR2: SNHLY and FYNNEI. V lost 7 bases to trimming and J lost 3 bases; unmatched junction nucleotides: 8. The CDR3 extends over 14 amino acids. The CDR3 protein is CASMSGSGVYEQYF. CDR3 nucleotides: TGTGCCAGCATGAGCGGTAGCGGGGTCTACGAGCAGTACTTC. The whole variable domain, remainder taken from reference TRBV2 and TRBJ2-7, is EPEVTQTPSHQVTQMGQEVILRCVPISNHLYFYWYRQILGQKVEFLVSFYNNEISEKSEIFDDQFSVERPDGSNFTLKIRSTKLEDSAMYFCASMSGSGVYEQYFGPGTRLTVT.

This clone showed up just a few times. This sequence joins TRBV19 and TRBJ2-7; 8 bases map to TRBD2. Trimming cost V 5 bases and J 6 bases; bases outside gene matches: 6. CDR1 LNHDA and CDR2 SQIVND come from the germline V gene (reference sequence). CDR3 length: 13 residues. The CDR3 is CASSWGLESEQYF. DNA for the CDR3: TGTGCCAGTAGTTGGGGACTAGAATCCGAGCAGTACTTC.

V and J are TRBV27 and TRBJ2-1; possible D gene TRBD2, 5 bases. Germline loops: CDR1 MNHEY, CDR2 SMNVEV (reference sequence). The CDR3 runs 12 residues. The ends were cut back, 6 bases at V and 8 bases at J, with 11 bases in the middle. DNA of the CDR3: TGTGCCAGCAGACTAGGCCTAGATGAGCAGTTCTTC. Amino acids: CASRLGLDEQFF.

The rearrangement links TRBV18 to TRBJ1-2; D remains ambiguous. The V and J ends lost 3 bases and 0 bases respectively, with 11 bases between them. This CDR3 is built from 15 residues. Per the germline V gene, CDR1 is KGHSH and CDR2 is LQKENI. The CDR3 sequence: CASSPAVPTNYGYTF. The CDR3 nucleotides are TGTGCCAGCTCACCCGCGGTGCCGACTAACTATGGCTACACCTTC.

The chain links TRBV4-1 to TRBJ1-2, with a weak D call TRBD1 (6 bases). The CDR3 is made up of 13 amino acids. Germline values: CDR1 MGHRA, CDR2 YSYEKL. Trimming took 3 bases from V and 3 from J, leaving 8 bases between them. The CDR3 nucleotides are TGCGCCAGCAGCCAGGGGGGGCACTATGGCTACACCTTC. Encoded protein: CASSQGGHYGYTF.

The V gene is TRBV5-1, the J gene TRBJ1-1; TRBD1 is a possible D gene (6 bases). CDR3 length: 14 amino acids. With 4 bases removed from V and 4 bases from J, the gap between germline ends came to 14 bases. The germline V gene encodes CDR1 SGHRS and CDR2 YFSETQ. CDR3 in amino acids: CASSAQGSSTEAFF. CDR3 nucleotides: TGCGCCAGCAGCGCACAGGGATCTAGCACTGAAGCTTTCTTT.

The chain couples TRBV5-1 to TRBJ2-1; TRBD2 aligns across 7 bases. V dropped 3 bases and J dropped 3; count of bases not matched to a gene: 9. Looked up from germline, CDR1 is SGHRS and CDR2 is YFSETQ. The length of the CDR3 is 16 residues. Written as DNA, the CDR3 is TGCGCCAGCAGCTGGGTTCCGCGGGGGAACTACAATGAGCAGTTCTTC. Its protein product is CASSWVPRGNYNEQFF.

This clone was observed a few times. This chain joins TRBV27 and TRBJ2-1, with TRBD2 identical over 13 bases. Germline V lookup: CDR1 MNHEY, CDR2 SMNVEV (reference sequence). With V trimmed by 6 bases and J by 4 bases, 15 bases remained unmatched. The CDR3 is made up of 19 amino acids. CDR3 residues: CASSPPHLTSGGTYNEQFF. The CDR3 DNA reads as TGTGCCAGCAGCCCACCGCACTTGACTAGCGGGGGGACATACAATGAGCAGTTCTTC.

This sequence joins TRBV9 and TRBJ1-3, with D unresolved. Per germline, CDR1 SGDLS and CDR2 YYNGEE. Deletions cut 2 bases from V and 0 bases from J, with 6 bases between. This CDR3 is 14 amino acids long. CDR3: CASSVEGSGNTIYF. Written as DNA, the CDR3 is TGTGCCAGCAGCGTTGAGGGCTCTGGAAACACCATATATTTT.

J is TRBJ1-5 and V is TRBV9; D call uncertain. CDR1 SGDLS and CDR2 YYNGEE come from the germline V gene. The CDR3 runs to 13 residues. Deletions cut 4 bases from V and 5 bases from J, with 10 bases between. The CDR3 reads CASSYKPHQPQHF. In nucleotides, the CDR3 is TGTGCCAGCAGCTATAAGCCGCATCAGCCCCAGCATTTT. Complete variable domain (other parts from reference TRBV9 and TRBJ1-5): DSGVTQTPKHLITATGQRVTLRCSPRSGDLSVYWYQQSLDQGLQFLIQYYNGEERAKGNILERFSAQQFPDLHSELNLSSLELGDSALYFCASSYKPHQPQHFGDGTRLSIL.

CDR3 DNA sequence: TGTGCCTGGAGTGTAGGCGACAACTATAATTCACCCCTCCACTTT. It translates to CAWSVGDNYNSPLHF. The V gene is TRBV30, the J gene TRBJ1-6; D is unresolved. Germline loops: CDR1 GTSNPN, CDR2 SVGIG (reference sequence). Trimming cost V 0 bases and J 3 bases, with 9 bases left between them. The length of the CDR3 is 15 residues.

This chain connects TRBV30 to TRBJ2-3; D is unresolved. The CDR3 spans 13 residues. The germline gives CDR1 GTSNPN, CDR2 SVGIG (reference sequence). Trimming left V 1 base short and J 4 bases short, with 9 bases between. Here the CDR3 reads CAWSEVAPDTQYF. The CDR3 coding sequence is TGTGCCTGGAGTGAGGTAGCACCAGATACGCAGTATTTT.

The J gene is TRBJ2-5, the V gene TRBV27, with D perhaps TRBD2 (5 bases). CDR3 length equals 15 residues. The germline CDR1 and CDR2 sequences are MNHEY and SMNVEV (reference sequence). Trimming left V 5 bases short and J 5 bases short, with 18 bases between. The CDR3 nucleotides are TGTGCCAGCAGTCCAACGGGGTGGCCACTTGAGACCCAGTACTTC. Amino acid sequence: CASSPTGWPLETQYF.

This sequence joins TRBV9 and TRBJ1-1; D not resolved. The germline V and J ends were trimmed by 1 base and 0 bases, with 4 bases remaining between them. Germline CDR1 and CDR2: SGDLS and YYNGEE. The CDR3 runs to 13 residues. DNA for the CDR3: TGTGCCAGCAGCGTAACTTTGAACACTGAAGCTTTCTTT. Protein: CASSVTLNTEAFF. Based on the CDR3 plus reference TRBV9 and TRBJ1-1, the full variable domain is DSGVTQTPKHLITATGQRVTLRCSPRSGDLSVYWYQQSLDQGLQFLIQYYNGEERAKGNILERFSAQQFPDLHSELNLSSLELGDSALYFCASSVTLNTEAFFGQGTRLTVV.

This chain links TRBV6-5 with TRBJ2-3; D is perhaps TRBD1 (5 bases). The V gene's germline CDR1 is MNHEY and CDR2 SVGAGI. The CDR3 is 12 amino acids. V lost 7 bases, J lost 4 bases, and 9 bases lay in between. This CDR3 reads CASKTGPDTQYF. CDR3 nucleotide sequence: TGTGCCAGCAAAACAGGCCCAGATACGCAGTATTTT.

This clone has only one observation. This rearrangement joins TRBV18 to TRBJ1-1; 8 nucleotides agree with TRBD1. V trimming: 3 bases; J trimming: 1 base; junction bases outside the gene matches: 13. The germline gives CDR1 KGHSH, CDR2 LQKENI. The CDR3 has 18 amino acids. Here the CDR3 DNA reads TGTGCCAGCTCACCTGACAGGGGACGAAAGGGGTCGAACACTGAAGCTTTCTTT. This encodes CASSPDRGRKGSNTEAFF.

This clone was observed once. This chain joins TRBV2 and TRBJ2-7; perhaps TRBD1 as D (5 bases). Germline loops: CDR1 SNHLY, CDR2 FYNNEI. The CDR3 is made up of 13 amino acids. V lost 6 bases, J lost 4 bases, and 13 bases lay in between. The CDR3 is CASSLRQGYEQYF. DNA of the CDR3: TGTGCCAGCAGCCTCCGCCAGGGATACGAGCAGTACTTC. The variable domain in full, with the rest retrieved from reference TRBV2 and TRBJ2-7, is EPEVTQTPSHQVTQMGQEVILRCVPISNHLYFYWYRQILGQKVEFLVSFYNNEISEKSEIFDDQFSVERPDGSNFTLKIRSTKLEDSAMYFCASSLRQGYEQYFGPGTRLTVT.

The J gene is TRBJ1-1, the V gene TRBV5-1; D unresolved. Germline CDR1 SGHRS, CDR2 YFSETQ. The CDR3 sequence is 15 residues long. V dropped 0 bases and J dropped 1 base, with 10 bases sitting between them. CDR3 sequence reads: CASSLVGITNTEAFF. As DNA, the CDR3 is TGCGCCAGCAGCTTGGTGGGCATCACGAACACTGAAGCTTTCTTT.

The chain has TRBV7-9 and TRBJ1-3; TRBD1 agrees at 9 bases. The CDR3 spans 16 residues. In germline, CDR1 is SEHNR, CDR2 FQNEAQ (reference sequence). V lost 2 bases and J lost 3; bases outside the gene matches: 5. CDR3 amino acids: CASSLWTGAHGNTIYF. The CDR3 DNA sequence: TGTGCCAGCAGCTTATGGACAGGGGCACATGGAAACACCATATATTTT.